A selection of T cell receptor beta chains follows, all from one sample in a study of T cell changes during pregnancy in multiple sclerosis. Some clones are missing from TCRdb's copy, which holds only in-frame ones; the method was immunoSEQ multiplex PCR. Of 70,000 to 100,000 clones listed, just under 95% are singletons. Sequenced here: peripheral blood, sampled in the first trimester of pregnancy. These receptors were collected from a female donor with multiple sclerosis, enrolled in a pregnancy study. Both conserved end residues are part of each CDR3. The D gene is left open where the match is weak. Clone sizes are given selectively: once, few, many, or a class where the clone is expanded.

d_call: TRBD1; j_call: TRBJ2-5; clone_size: NA; v_call: TRBV7-8; cdr3_nt: TGTGCCAGCAGCCGCCGGGACAGAGCAGAGACCCAGTACTTC; cdr3_aa: CASSRRDRAETQYF
d_call: NA; j_call: TRBJ2-6; clone_size: NA; v_call: TRBV7-6; cdr3_nt: TGTGCCAGCAGCCACCCACGGGTTGGGGCCAACGTCCTGACTTTC; cdr3_aa: CASSHPRVGANVLTF
d_call: TRBD1; j_call: TRBJ1-2; clone_size: NA; v_call: TRBV7-2; cdr3_nt: TGTGCCAGCAGCTTCGTGGAGGGGGCGAGGTATGGCTACACCTTC; cdr3_aa: CASSFVEGARYGYTF
d_call: TRBD2; j_call: TRBJ2-7; clone_size: NA; v_call: TRBV5-4; cdr3_nt: TGTGCCAGCAGCTTACGGGCGGGAGACGAGCAGTACTTC; cdr3_aa: CASSLRAGDEQYF
d_call: NA; j_call: TRBJ2-1; clone_size: few; v_call: TRBV27; cdr3_nt: TGTGCCAGCAGTTTATCTCTGTCGAGTAATGAGCAGTTCTTC; cdr3_aa: CASSLSLSSNEQFF
d_call: TRBD1; j_call: TRBJ2-3; clone_size: NA; v_call: TRBV11-3; cdr3_nt: TGTGCCAGCAGCCCCCGGACAGGGAGAGCAGATACGCAGTATTTT; cdr3_aa: CASSPRTGRADTQYF
d_call: NA; j_call: TRBJ1-2; clone_size: NA; v_call: TRBV6-1; cdr3_nt: TGTGCCAGCAGGAAACAGGGCGGAAACTATGGCTACACCTTC; cdr3_aa: CASRKQGGNYGYTF
d_call: TRBD2; j_call: TRBJ2-1; clone_size: NA; v_call: TRBV28; cdr3_nt: TGTGCCAGCAGTTGGGGACTAGCGGGCTACAATGAGCAGTTCTTC; cdr3_aa: CASSWGLAGYNEQFF
d_call: TRBD1; j_call: TRBJ2-7; clone_size: NA; v_call: TRBV6-5; cdr3_nt: TGTGCCAGCAGCTCGCAGGGGGTATTTTCCTACGAGCAGTACTTC; cdr3_aa: CASSSQGVFSYEQYF
d_call: NA; j_call: TRBJ1-1; clone_size: medium-sized; v_call: TRBV4-1; cdr3_nt: TGCGCCAGCAGCCAGGGGTTGGGGGGTCTTAACACTGAAGCTTTCTTT; cdr3_aa: CASSQGLGGLNTEAFF
d_call: NA; j_call: TRBJ2-5; clone_size: NA; v_call: TRBV10-3; cdr3_nt: TGTGCCATCAGTGAGGGGGAGACCTCCGGGGAGACCCAGTACTTC; cdr3_aa: CAISEGETSGETQYF
d_call: NA; j_call: TRBJ2-3; clone_size: NA; v_call: TRBV7-2; cdr3_nt: TGTGCCAGCAGCTTAGCGTCGAGAGATACGCAGTATTTT; cdr3_aa: CASSLASRDTQYF
d_call: NA; j_call: TRBJ2-7; clone_size: NA; v_call: TRBV10-3; cdr3_nt: TGTGCCATCAGTGAGAAGGGAGACAACTCCCACGAGCAGTACTTC; cdr3_aa: CAISEKGDNSHEQYF
d_call: NA; j_call: TRBJ2-1; clone_size: NA; v_call: TRBV23-1; cdr3_nt: TGCGCCAGCAGATGGTTGAGGCCCAGCTCCTACAATGAGCAGTTCTTC; cdr3_aa: CASRWLRPSSYNEQFF
d_call: TRBD2; j_call: TRBJ2-5; clone_size: NA; v_call: TRBV4-3; cdr3_nt: TGCGCCAGCAGCCAAGATAGCGGGAGGATGGGGCGGGAGACCCAGTACTTC; cdr3_aa: CASSQDSGRMGRETQYF
d_call: TRBD1; j_call: TRBJ2-7; clone_size: NA; v_call: TRBV7-6; cdr3_nt: TGTGCCAGCAGCTTAGCTGGACAGGCCAACTACGAGCAGTACTTC; cdr3_aa: CASSLAGQANYEQYF
d_call: NA; j_call: TRBJ1-3; clone_size: NA; v_call: TRBV14; cdr3_nt: TGTGCCAGCAGCCAAGATTTCGCGGGGGAGCTTTTCGGAAACACCATATATTTT; cdr3_aa: CASSQDFAGELFGNTIYF
d_call: TRBD1; j_call: TRBJ1-6; clone_size: NA; v_call: TRBV7-9; cdr3_nt: TGTGCCAGCAGCTTCCGGGACAGGGGGACCAATTCACCCCTCCACTTT; cdr3_aa: CASSFRDRGTNSPLHF
d_call: NA; j_call: TRBJ1-5; clone_size: NA; v_call: TRBV19; cdr3_nt: TGTGCCAGTAGTACCCCACAGGGTCGAGGGAATCAGCCCCAGCATTTT; cdr3_aa: CASSTPQGRGNQPQHF
d_call: TRBD1; j_call: TRBJ1-5; clone_size: NA; v_call: TRBV6-5; cdr3_nt: TGTGCCAGCAGTTCCGGACAGGGGGTGAGGAGTCAGCCCCAGCATTTT; cdr3_aa: CASSSGQGVRSQPQHF
d_call: NA; j_call: TRBJ2-1; clone_size: NA; v_call: TRBV9; cdr3_nt: TGTGCCAGCAGCGGGAGGTACAATGAGCAGTTCTTC; cdr3_aa: CASSGRYNEQFF
d_call: NA; j_call: TRBJ2-7; clone_size: NA; v_call: TRBV6-1; cdr3_nt: TGTGCCAGCGCCTTGGAGGGTCCCTACGAGCAGTACTTC; cdr3_aa: CASALEGPYEQYF
d_call: NA; j_call: TRBJ2-3; clone_size: NA; v_call: TRBV4-2; cdr3_nt: TGTGCCAGCAGCCAAGATGTAGGCCTAGGAAGCACAGATACGCAGTATTTT; cdr3_aa: CASSQDVGLGSTDTQYF
d_call: TRBD1; j_call: TRBJ2-7; clone_size: NA; v_call: TRBV2; cdr3_nt: TGTGCCAGCAGTGCAGGGGGCCCGACCTACGAGCAGTACTTC; cdr3_aa: CASSAGGPTYEQYF
d_call: TRBD1; j_call: TRBJ1-1; clone_size: few; v_call: TRBV29-1; cdr3_nt: TGCAGCGGTACAGGGGCGAACACTGAAGCTTTCTTT; cdr3_aa: CSGTGANTEAFF
d_call: NA; j_call: TRBJ1-1; clone_size: few; v_call: TRBV29-1; cdr3_nt: TGCAGCGTTGAAGTGATGGGTTGGGGGGGGAACACTGAAGCTTTCTTT; cdr3_aa: CSVEVMGWGGNTEAFF
d_call: NA; j_call: TRBJ2-2; clone_size: NA; v_call: TRBV30; cdr3_nt: TGTGCCTGGAGTCGGGGGAGCAGCACCGGGGAGCTGTTTTTT; cdr3_aa: CAWSRGSSTGELFF
d_call: NA; j_call: TRBJ1-1; clone_size: NA; v_call: TRBV5-1; cdr3_nt: TGCGCCAGCAGCTTGGCCCGACAGTCGAACACTGAAGCTTTCTTT; cdr3_aa: CASSLARQSNTEAFF
d_call: NA; j_call: TRBJ2-7; clone_size: NA; v_call: TRBV9; cdr3_nt: TGTGCCAGCAGCGCGGCGGGCGGGGACGAGCAGTACTTC; cdr3_aa: CASSAAGGDEQYF
d_call: TRBD1; j_call: TRBJ1-1; clone_size: NA; v_call: TRBV2; cdr3_nt: TGTGCCAGCAGTGTCACAGGACAGGGGGTCACTGAAGCTTTCTTT; cdr3_aa: CASSVTGQGVTEAFF
d_call: NA; j_call: TRBJ2-5; clone_size: NA; v_call: TRBV5-1; cdr3_nt: TGCGCCAGCAGCTTGGGAGCTAGCTCGGGGGAGACCCAGTACTTC; cdr3_aa: CASSLGASSGETQYF
d_call: NA; j_call: TRBJ2-5; clone_size: NA; v_call: TRBV5-1; cdr3_nt: TGCGCCAGCAGCTTGGCGGGGCGGGGCGCGTGGAGAGAGACCCAGTACTTC; cdr3_aa: CASSLAGRGAWRETQYF
d_call: NA; j_call: TRBJ2-5; clone_size: once; v_call: TRBV2; cdr3_nt: TGTGCCAGCAGTACCCAGCGGGCGCGGCAAGAGACCCAGTACTTC; cdr3_aa: CASSTQRARQETQYF
d_call: TRBD1; j_call: TRBJ1-5; clone_size: NA; v_call: TRBV7-3; cdr3_nt: TGTGCCTGTTCACTGGACAGGAAGGTAGGCAATCAGCCCCAGCATTTT; cdr3_aa: CACSLDRKVGNQPQHF
d_call: TRBD1; j_call: TRBJ1-3; clone_size: NA; v_call: TRBV2; cdr3_nt: TGTGCCAGTGGGACAGGGGAATATTTT; cdr3_aa: CASGTGEYF
d_call: NA; j_call: TRBJ1-5; clone_size: once; v_call: TRBV6-1; cdr3_nt: TGTGCCAGCAGTTTAAGACTTAGCAATCAGCCCCAGCATTTT; cdr3_aa: CASSLRLSNQPQHF
d_call: NA; j_call: TRBJ2-5; clone_size: NA; v_call: TRBV5-1; cdr3_nt: TGCGCCAGCAGCTTCCGCCAAGAGACCCAGTACTTC; cdr3_aa: CASSFRQETQYF
d_call: NA; j_call: TRBJ2-5; clone_size: NA; v_call: TRBV25-1; cdr3_nt: TGTGCCAGCAGTGAATTAGAGCGGCGTTCGCAAGAGACCCAGTACTTC; cdr3_aa: CASSELERRSQETQYF
d_call: NA; j_call: TRBJ2-7; clone_size: NA; v_call: TRBV12-5; cdr3_nt: TGTGCTAGTGGTTTGGACCCCCGGGTGGGTTACGAGCAGTACTTC; cdr3_aa: CASGLDPRVGYEQYF
d_call: TRBD2; j_call: TRBJ2-1; clone_size: NA; v_call: TRBV2; cdr3_nt: TGTGCCAGCAGTCTCGGGACTAGCCCCGTTGAGCAGTTCTTC; cdr3_aa: CASSLGTSPVEQFF
d_call: TRBD2; j_call: TRBJ2-3; clone_size: NA; v_call: TRBV4-3; cdr3_nt: TGCGCCAGCAGCCAACGACTAGCGGGGAGCACAGATACGCAGTATTTT; cdr3_aa: CASSQRLAGSTDTQYF
d_call: NA; j_call: TRBJ2-2; clone_size: NA; v_call: TRBV6-1; cdr3_nt: TGTGCCAGCAGCCCGGTTGGAGGGGACACCGGGGAGCTGTTTTTT; cdr3_aa: CASSPVGGDTGELFF
d_call: TRBD2; j_call: TRBJ2-7; clone_size: once; v_call: TRBV9; cdr3_nt: TGTGCCAGCAGCCTCGGGGGGGGGAGCGAGCAGTACTTC; cdr3_aa: CASSLGGGSEQYF
d_call: NA; j_call: TRBJ2-1; clone_size: once; v_call: TRBV6-5; cdr3_nt: TGTGCCAGCAGTTCCGTCCGATTAGTAGCTAATGAGCAGTTCTTC; cdr3_aa: CASSSVRLVANEQFF
d_call: NA; j_call: TRBJ1-5; clone_size: NA; v_call: TRBV6-5; cdr3_nt: TGTGCCATCAGTGAATCAGGCTATAATCAGCCCCAGCATTTT; cdr3_aa: CAISESGYNQPQHF
d_call: NA; j_call: TRBJ1-1; clone_size: NA; v_call: TRBV18; cdr3_nt: TGTGCCAGCTCACCTATACAGGTTACCTTGGACACTGAAGCTTTCTTT; cdr3_aa: CASSPIQVTLDTEAFF